This T cell receptor beta chain was documented in a study of cytomegalovirus exposure and HLA in healthy donors. Turning to the study itself: An earlier analysis identified 95 million to 120 million unique TCR beta sequences in approximately 190 million T cells. Drawn from HLA-typed donors, roughly 87 million unique TCRs were held in an early data release.

Donors consisted of healthy bone marrow donors. Researchers ran the PCR with 60 Vbeta and 13 Jbeta primers. Data came from immunoSEQ multiplex PCR; TCRdb stores just in-frame clones and leaves some out. The top ten clones hold 2.5% to 3.5% of a sample with more than 110,000 clones, 70% to 80% of them seen once. The source material was PBMCs. This clonotype originated in a female donor in good health and CMV-seronegative.

CDR3 residues: CASSLPSGRHNEQFF. The DNA for the CDR3 is TGTGCCAGCAGTTTGCCTAGCGGGAGGCACAATGAGCAGTTCTTC. The chain recombines TRBV27 with TRBJ2-1; 11 bases are a match to TRBD2. V shed 3 bases and J 5 bases; nucleotides not matched to a gene: 3. CDR3 length equals 15 residues. CDR1 and CDR2 from the germline V gene are MNHEY and SMNVEV (reference sequence).